The clone carrying this T cell receptor beta chain has a handful of counts. What it binds is unknown. This entry comes from a study of T-cell reconstitution after alpha-beta-depleted transplantation in children. Germline V gene lookup returns CDR1 SGHAT and CDR2 FQNNGV. This CDR3 contains 15 residues. V gave up 1 base and J gave up 8 bases, with 12 bases separating them. The study's findings and limits: The study reportedly traced alpha-beta T cells about two months after transplant to several hundred expanded graft clones. One year after transplant, T-cell counts and diversity came mostly from newly produced T cells. Surviving recipient T cells and intrathymic progenitors accounted for some patients' high TCRbeta diversity at day 60.

Unique molecular identifiers were incorporated when the TCRbeta library was constructed. TCRdb re-called the PCR reads through MiXCR, storing one row per CDR3 protein. The sample has hundreds of thousands of distinct CDR3 sequences; under 20% are singletons. This chain connects TRBV11-2 to TRBJ1-6; D is undetermined. The input for sequencing was PBMCs, mostly from graft donor cells, taken 360 days after TCRalphabeta/CD19-depleted stem cell transplant. The TCR originated in a male patient under 10 years old who had a stem cell transplant for acute lymphoblastic leukemia, so the T cells may come from the graft donor. In DNA form, the CDR3 reads TGTGCCAGCAGCTTAGGTGGAGAAGGCTATTCACCCCTCCACTTT. Translating gives CASSLGGEGYSPLHF.